These 28 T cell receptor beta chains were all obtained from the same sample, sequenced in a study of beta chain features in type 1 diabetes. Whole-study findings and limits: Significant though moderate, a shortening of TCRB CDR3s appeared in all four CD4+ subsets of Type 1 diabetes patients.

For these TCRs, the target antigens are not known. Expressed TCRB transcripts were sequenced because the isolated RNA had all been reverse transcribed beforehand. Assay used: immunoSEQ multiplex PCR; TCRdb lists only in-frame clones, some missing. This table holds almost 350,000 clones, 9.3% found once. Source material: central memory CD4+ T cells from blood. These receptors all come from a man in his thirties or forties with type 1 diabetes.

In its sample, this clone was seen a few times. The chain carries TRBV10-1 and TRBJ2-1; 9 positions match TRBD1. The CDR3 has 15 residues. Germline CDR1 is WNHNN and CDR2 is SYGVQD (reference sequence). V trimming: 2 bases; J trimming: 1 base; junction bases outside the gene matches: 0. The DNA for the CDR3 is TGCGCCAGCAGTGAGGGACAGGGGTCCTACAATGAGCAGTTCTTC. This encodes CASSEGQGSYNEQFF.

This clone was observed a handful of times. V and J are TRBV7-2 and TRBJ2-7; D gene unclear. The CDR3 length is 13 residues. Per the germline V gene, CDR1 is SGHTA and CDR2 is FQGNSA. With 1 base removed from V and 0 bases from J, the gap between germline ends came to 4 bases. The CDR3, as DNA: TGTGCCAGCAGCTTAGGGCGCTCCTACGAGCAGTACTTC. This codes for CASSLGRSYEQYF.

This clone was picked up a small number of times. The genes are TRBV6-5 and TRBJ2-5, with 7 bases that match TRBD1. The CDR3 is made up of 15 amino acids. Germline trimming cut 0 bases from V and 2 bases from J; bases unmatched to any gene: 3. CDR1 is MNHEY, CDR2 SVGAGI, per germline. As DNA, the CDR3 is TGTGCCAGCAGTTACTCGGGACAGAAACAAGAGACCCAGTACTTC. It codes for CASSYSGQKQETQYF.

This clone has only a few counts. This chain links TRBV27 with TRBJ2-7; possibly TRBD1 for D (6 bases). This CDR3 is 15 amino acids long. Germline V gene lookup returns CDR1 MNHEY and CDR2 SMNVEV (reference sequence). Trimming cost V 5 bases and J 2 bases, with 16 bases left between them. The chain's CDR3 is CASSLVGEGAYEQYF. The CDR3 DNA reads TGTGCCAGCAGTCTGGTAGGCGAGGGGGCCTACGAGCAGTACTTC.

The V and J genes are TRBV7-2 and TRBJ2-2, with D perhaps TRBD2 (7 bases). This CDR3 is 15 amino acids long. Germline CDR1 is SGHTA and CDR2 is FQGNSA. The ends were cut back, 5 bases at V and 4 bases at J, with 14 bases in the middle. This CDR3 reads CASSQSRGRTGELFF. In DNA form, the CDR3 reads TGTGCCAGCAGCCAATCGCGGGGGCGCACCGGGGAGCTGTTTTTT.

Only a few counts were recorded for this clone. The gene calls are TRBV11-2 and TRBJ1-6, with 10 bases aligning to TRBD1. Germline CDR1 is SGHAT and CDR2 is FQNNGV. The CDR3 consists of 16 residues. V was clipped by 4 bases and J by 5 bases; unmatched bases: 5. CDR3 nucleotide sequence: TGTGCCAGCAGCTCTGGACAGGGGGACGATAATTCACCCCTCCACTTT. Its translation is CASSSGQGDDNSPLHF.

This clone appeared a few times. This rearrangement joins TRBV11-2 to TRBJ2-1; a possible D gene is TRBD1 (6 bases). The germline gives CDR1 SGHAT, CDR2 FQNNGV. The CDR3 runs 14 residues. V was clipped by 2 bases and J by 5 bases, with 10 bases between them. Here the CDR3 DNA reads TGTGCCAGCAGCTTAAACAGGGCGCACAATGAGCAGTTCTTC. Translated: CASSLNRAHNEQFF.

In nucleotides, the CDR3 is TGCAGTGCTCCCGGGGACCACGAGCAGTACTTC. Amino acid sequence: CSAPGDHEQYF. J is TRBJ2-7 and V is TRBV20-1; D is possibly TRBD1 or TRBD2 (5 bases each). There are 11 residues in the CDR3. The germline V and J ends were trimmed by 5 bases and 5 bases, with 10 bases remaining between them. CDR1 DFQATT and CDR2 SNEGSKA come from the germline V gene (reference sequence).

This clone was counted a few times. The chain combines TRBV30 with TRBJ2-3; the D gene is possibly TRBD2 (5 bases). V lost 0 bases and J 2 bases, leaving 12 bases between the germline ends. The CDR3 contains 15 residues. Looked up from germline, CDR1 is GTSNPN and CDR2 is SVGIG (reference sequence). CDR3 sequence reads: CAWSVSRGYTDTQYF. The CDR3, as DNA: TGTGCCTGGAGTGTAAGTCGGGGTTACACAGATACGCAGTATTTT.

The chain is built from TRBV6-6 and TRBJ2-6; D might be TRBD1 (5 bases). This CDR3 comprises 16 residues. Germline V lookup: CDR1 MNHNY, CDR2 SVGAGI (reference sequence). Trimming shortened V by 6 bases and J by 0 bases, and 12 bases separated the two germline ends. CDR3 sequence: CASRQEAHSGANVLTF. As DNA, the CDR3 is TGTGCCAGCAGACAGGAAGCGCACTCTGGGGCCAACGTCCTGACTTTC.

This rearrangement joins TRBV2 to TRBJ1-2, with 10 nucleotides matching TRBD1. CDR1 SNHLY and CDR2 FYNNEI come from the germline V gene. V lost 6 bases and J lost 7; bases outside the gene matches: 8. The CDR3 is 14 amino acids. The CDR3 DNA is TGTGCCAGCAGCTTTCCGGGACAGGGGACTGGCTACACCTTC. Its translation is CASSFPGQGTGYTF.

This clone was counted only a few times. The chain combines TRBV13 with TRBJ2-5; 8 bases fit TRBD2. Matching the DNA end better, TRBJ2-7 makes the J call doubtful. The germline CDR1 and CDR2 sequences are PRHDT and FYEKMQ (reference sequence). This CDR3 has 15 amino acids. CDR3 nucleotide sequence: TGTGCCAGCAGCTTAGTAGCGGGGAAGTCCTACGAGCAGTACTTC. Translating gives CASSLVAGKSYEQYF.

V and J are TRBV12-5 and TRBJ2-1; D is perhaps TRBD2 (5 bases). The V gene lost 0 bases and the J gene lost 6 bases, with 15 bases spanning the gap. The germline V gene encodes CDR1 LGHNT and CDR2 FRNRAP. The CDR3 consists of 16 residues. The CDR3 sequence: CASGLVQTSRGNEQFF. Here the CDR3 DNA reads TGTGCTAGTGGTTTGGTACAGACAAGTCGGGGCAATGAGCAGTTCTTC.

There are a few counts of this clone. The junction differs from germline at one of its ends, possibly a read error. This sequence joins TRBV7-7 and TRBJ2-7; 7 bases align to TRBD1. The CDR3 contains 13 residues. The germline V gene encodes CDR1 SSHAT and CDR2 FNYEAQ (reference sequence). The CDR3 region has the DNA TGTGCTAGCAGCTTAGGGACAGCATACGAGCAGTACTTC. This encodes CASSLGTAYEQYF.

J is TRBJ1-1 and V is TRBV19, with D perhaps matching TRBD1 (5 bases). Trimming left V 1 base short and J 0 bases short, with 15 bases between. Per the germline V gene, CDR1 is LNHDA and CDR2 is SQIVND (reference sequence). There are 17 residues in the CDR3. CDR3 loop: CASSIAGYRRLNTEAFF. CDR3 nucleotide sequence: TGTGCCAGTAGTATAGCAGGGTATCGCCGGCTGAACACTGAAGCTTTCTTT.

This clone came up a few times. The V gene is TRBV29-1, the J gene TRBJ2-7; D possibly corresponds to TRBD2 (6 bases). The CDR3 consists of 13 residues. Germline-derived CDR1 and CDR2 are SQVTM and ANQGSEA. The V and J ends lost 4 bases and 6 bases respectively, with 16 bases between them. The DNA for the CDR3 is TGCAGCGTTGGGGGACTCCTGGACCGCGAGCAGTACTTC. Its translation: CSVGGLLDREQYF.

The V and J genes are TRBV7-2 and TRBJ2-5; no clear D. The V end lost 3 bases, the J end lost 3 bases, and 8 bases lay between the germline ends. Germline V gives CDR1 SGHTA, CDR2 FQGNSA. The CDR3 covers 13 residues. The CDR3 DNA reads TGTGCCAGCAGCTTGTCATCGGAAGAGACCCAGTACTTC. Protein: CASSLSSEETQYF.

The table lists this clone with a few counts. The rearrangement joins TRBV7-8 to TRBJ2-3; a weak D match, TRBD2 (6 bases). CDR3 size: 16 residues. V lost 2 bases to trimming and J lost 6 bases, with 18 bases between them. Per the germline V gene, CDR1 is SGHVS and CDR2 is FQNEAQ. The DNA for the CDR3 is TGTGCCAGCAGCTTAAATCCTAGCGCGGTTGTGGATACGCAGTATTTT. Protein product: CASSLNPSAVVDTQYF.

The rearrangement uses TRBV5-1 and TRBJ1-2; D is ambiguous. Germline V CDR1 and CDR2: SGHRS, YFSETQ. The CDR3 loop spans 14 amino acids. Trimming pared 4 bases from V and 0 bases from J, leaving 10 bases between. The CDR3 sequence is CASSLTVTNYGYTF. The DNA of the CDR3 is TGCGCCAGCAGCCTGACGGTGACTAACTATGGCTACACCTTC.

As DNA, the CDR3 is TGTGCCTGCAACAGGGGCGGCTATGGCTACACCTTC. It specifies CACNRGGYGYTF. The V call is TRBV30, the J call TRBJ1-2, with 7 positions matching TRBD1. Germline CDR1 and CDR2: GTSNPN and SVGIG (reference sequence). Germline trimming cut 6 bases from V and 4 bases from J; bases unmatched to any gene: 5. This CDR3 has 12 residues.

This clone was counted a few times. This chain uses TRBV5-1 with TRBJ1-1; no clear D. The CDR3 has 13 residues. Looked up from germline, CDR1 is SGHRS and CDR2 is YFSETQ. V was cut by 0 bases and J by 6 bases, with 9 bases left in between. The CDR3 DNA reads as TGCGCCAGCAGCTTGGGAGACGGATCTGAAGCTTTCTTT. Its protein is CASSLGDGSEAFF.

This clone was picked up a small number of times. V usage is TRBV4-2 and J usage is TRBJ1-2; D remains ambiguous. The ends were cut back, 0 bases at V and 5 bases at J, with 13 bases in the middle. The CDR3 length is 15 residues. Germline CDR1 is LGHNA and CDR2 is YNFKEQ. The chain's CDR3 is CASSQDLAAAYGYTF. The CDR3 DNA reads as TGTGCCAGCAGCCAAGATCTGGCAGCCGCGTATGGCTACACCTTC.

This clone has only a few counts. The chain recombines TRBV25-1 with TRBJ1-5; 8 bases match TRBD1. CDR1 MGHDK and CDR2 SYGVNS come from the germline V gene. The J segment lost 2 bases and the V segment lost 6 bases, leaving 6 bases of the junction unmatched. CDR3 size: 15 residues. CDR3 residues: CASRATGVGNQPQHF. The CDR3 nucleotides are TGTGCCAGCAGAGCGACAGGGGTGGGCAATCAGCCCCAGCATTTT.

This rearrangement joins TRBV6-6 to TRBJ2-3; a possible D gene is TRBD1 (6 bases). Germline lookup yields CDR1 MNHNY and CDR2 SVGAGI (reference sequence). The CDR3 sequence is 14 residues long. Deletions cut 6 bases from V and 2 bases from J, with 12 bases between. CDR3 DNA: TGTGCCAGCAGCTACAGGGACCACACAGATACGCAGTATTTT. Translating gives CASSYRDHTDTQYF.

As to this clone: The sample holds other DNA sequences that translate to the same CDR3. CDR3: CASSLRAGETQYF. The CDR3 DNA reads TGTGCCAGCAGCTTAAGGGCGGGCGAGACCCAGTACTTC. The chain combines TRBV9 with TRBJ2-5; TRBD2 is a possible D gene (5 bases). Germline CDR1 is SGDLS and CDR2 is YYNGEE. Trimming cost V 4 bases and J 5 bases, with 12 bases left between them. CDR3 size: 13 residues.

This clone was observed at least ten times. The genes are TRBV28 and TRBJ2-6; 7 bases line up with TRBD2. Losses at the gene ends were 5 bases for V and 4 bases for J; bases not matched to a gene: 2. The CDR3 is made up of 14 amino acids. The germline V gene has CDR1 MDHEN and CDR2 SYDVKM. The CDR3: CASSGDYGANVLTF. For the CDR3, the DNA is TGTGCCAGCAGTGGGGACTACGGGGCCAACGTCCTGACTTTC.

V usage is TRBV20-1 and J usage is TRBJ1-2; D possibly corresponds to TRBD1 (5 bases). There are 11 residues in the CDR3. V was cut by 6 bases and J by 8 bases, with 13 bases left in between. From germline, CDR1 is DFQATT and CDR2 SNEGSKA (reference sequence). The CDR3 reads CSAQGTGGYTF. The CDR3 coding sequence is TGCAGTGCCCAAGGGACGGGAGGCTACACCTTC.

This clone was detected only a few times. A single base separates this from a much larger clone, so it may be a read error. The rearrangement links TRBV28 to TRBJ2-3; D remains unclear. Germline CDR1 reads MDHEN; CDR2 reads SYDVKM. The CDR3 runs 12 residues. V was shortened by 6 bases and J by 0 bases, with 4 bases between the two germline ends. Here the CDR3 reads CASSRSTDTQYF. For the CDR3, the DNA is TGTGCCAGCAGCCGTAGCACAGATACGCAGTATTTT.